This TCR beta chain was documented in a study of cytomegalovirus exposure and HLA in healthy donors. Findings of the study overall: Cytomegalovirus association was assigned to approximately 160 TCR beta chains. The authors later found TCR association rates varying by HLA locus, with DRB1 most and HLA-C fewest.

The primer mix had 60 Vbeta and 13 Jbeta primers. Assay used: immunoSEQ multiplex PCR; TCRdb lists only in-frame clones, some missing. The sample has about 110,000 clones; around 80% are singletons. The V gene lost 0 bases and the J gene lost 5 bases, with 6 bases spanning the gap. Germline lookup yields CDR1 SGHNT and CDR2 YYREEE (reference sequence). The CDR3 sequence is 13 residues long. Nominal health characterized the donors when sampled, though unrecorded immune exposures were likely. Of note for this clone: What it binds is not known.

The J gene is TRBJ2-1, the V gene TRBV5-4; maybe TRBD1 (6 bases). The specimen sequenced was PBMCs. The TCR originated in a man aged 30 to 45 in good health and CMV-seropositive. CDR3 nucleotide sequence: TGTGCCAGCAGCTTGGGACAGGACAATGAGCAGTTCTTC. This codes for CASSLGQDNEQFF. Full variable domain (remainder filled in from reference TRBV5-4 and TRBJ2-1): ETGVTQSPTHLIKTRGQQVTLRCSSQSGHNTVSWYQQALGQGPQFIFQYYREEENGRGNFPPRFSGLQFPNYSSELNVNALELDDSALYLCASSLGQDNEQFFGPGTRLTVL.